These 31 T cell receptor beta chains share one sample of origin, sequenced in a study of T cell responses to AZD1222 COVID-19 vaccine. The data were produced by immunoSEQ multiplex PCR, yet TCRdb's version contains in-frame clones alone and is incomplete. The table records 85,000 to 120,000 clones, about nine tenths of them present only once. The starting material was peripheral blood, obtained 28 days after the second AZD1222 dose. The receptors derive from an adult who received the AZD1222 COVID-19 vaccine.

The rearrangement uses TRBV28 and TRBJ1-5; D is unclear. V gave up 6 bases and J gave up 3 bases, with 15 bases separating them. Germline V CDR1 and CDR2: MDHEN, SYDVKM. The CDR3 runs 15 residues. CDR3 DNA: TGTGCCAGCAGCCACCTGCGGGCCAACAATCAGCCCCAGCATTTT. This sequence encodes CASSHLRANNQPQHF.

This chain uses TRBV7-9 with TRBJ2-7; 7 bases agree with TRBD1. This CDR3 has 16 residues. CDR1 is SEHNR, CDR2 FQNEAQ, per germline (reference sequence). Unmatched junction bases numbered 12, after V lost 4 bases and J lost 3 bases. As DNA, the CDR3 is TGTGCCAGCAGCTCGAGCCTTCCGGGACAGTACTACGAGCAGTACTTC. Translation: CASSSSLPGQYYEQYF.

This clone is a singleton in its sample. CDR3 DNA sequence: TGTGCCAGCAGCTCCCAAACAGGGTCCCTTTTTGAGCAGTACTTC. Protein: CASSSQTGSLFEQYF. The V gene is TRBV11-2, the J gene TRBJ2-7, with a weak D call TRBD1 (6 bases). CDR3 length: 15 amino acids. V lost 4 bases and J lost 7, with 20 bases in between. From germline, CDR1 is SGHAT and CDR2 FQNNGV.

This clone was recorded only once. The rearrangement joins TRBV27 to TRBJ2-7, with TRBD2 matching 7 bases. The ends lost 2 bases at V and 3 bases at J; junction bases unmatched: 4. The CDR3 is 14 amino acids. Per germline, CDR1 MNHEY and CDR2 SMNVEV (reference sequence). This chain's CDR3 is CASSLRLADYEQYF. The CDR3 DNA follows: TGTGCCAGCAGTTTACGCCTAGCGGACTACGAGCAGTACTTC.

V is TRBV30 and J is TRBJ2-1; D may be TRBD2 (6 bases). Trimming took off 2 bases at V and 2 bases at J, with 7 bases between the two ends. Germline V gene lookup returns CDR1 GTSNPN and CDR2 SVGIG (reference sequence). This CDR3 has 13 residues. The CDR3 is CAWSWGAYNEQFF. CDR3 DNA sequence: TGTGCCTGGAGTTGGGGGGCCTACAATGAGCAGTTCTTC.

The J gene is TRBJ1-1, the V gene TRBV30; D not resolved. With 3 bases removed from V and 1 base from J, the gap between germline ends came to 9 bases. In germline, CDR1 is GTSNPN, CDR2 SVGIG (reference sequence). The CDR3 runs 13 residues. CDR3 bases: TGTGCCTGGAGACTCCTTGGGAACACTGAAGCTTTCTTT. Protein: CAWRLLGNTEAFF. The entire variable domain, with the rest obtained from reference TRBV30 and TRBJ1-1, is as follows: SQTIHQWPATLVQPVGSPLSLECTVEGTSNPNLYWYRQAAGRGLQLLFYSVGIGQISSEVPQNLSASRPQDRQFILSSKKLLLSDSGFYLCAWRLLGNTEAFFGQGTRLTVV.

The chain has TRBV5-1 and TRBJ2-5, with TRBD2 identical over 13 bases. The CDR3 is made up of 16 amino acids. The V gene's germline CDR1 is SGHRS and CDR2 YFSETQ. V dropped 0 bases and J dropped 9; count of bases not matched to a gene: 8. The CDR3 nucleotides are TGCGCCAGCAGCTTGGACGGGCTGGGACTAGCGGGGTCCCAGTACTTC. The encoded protein is CASSLDGLGLAGSQYF.

The chain uses TRBV19 and TRBJ1-1, with TRBD1 matching 10 bases. Germline V CDR1 and CDR2: LNHDA, SQIVND (reference sequence). J lost 3 bases, V lost 4 bases, and 5 bases had no gene match. The CDR3 is made up of 15 amino acids. The CDR3 protein is CASSRWDRGYTEAFF. The CDR3 DNA is TGTGCCAGTAGTAGGTGGGACAGGGGATACACTGAAGCTTTCTTT.

The V gene is TRBV29-1, the J gene TRBJ1-6; TRBD1 agrees at 7 bases. Trimming cost V 4 bases and J 17 bases; bases outside gene matches: 11. Germline assignment: CDR1 SQVTM and CDR2 ANQGSEA. The CDR3 extends over 12 amino acids. This CDR3 reads CSVALPTGPIHF. The CDR3, as DNA: TGCAGCGTTGCCCTCCCGACAGGGCCAATCCACTTT.

V gene TRBV6-5 combines with J gene TRBJ2-5; D uncertain. The CDR3 totals 14 residues. Germline-derived CDR1 and CDR2 are MNHEY and SVGAGI. Trimming shortened V by 5 bases and J by 2 bases, and 12 bases separated the two germline ends. The CDR3 is CASSPLGPQETQYF. In DNA form, the CDR3 reads TGTGCCAGCAGTCCTCTTGGACCACAAGAGACCCAGTACTTC.

A single count supports this clone. The genes are TRBV15 and TRBJ1-2; the D gene is possibly TRBD1 (5 bases). CDR3 length: 13 amino acids. The germline V gene encodes CDR1 LNHNV and CDR2 YYDKDF (reference sequence). The V end was cut by 5 bases, the J end by 4 bases, with 11 bases between. The CDR3 loop reads CATSPGGSYGYTF. In DNA form, the CDR3 reads TGTGCCACCAGCCCGGGGGGGAGCTATGGCTACACCTTC.

To note about this clone: The same CDR3 arises from other DNA sequences in this sample as well. The chain couples TRBV27 to TRBJ2-7, with unresolved D. Germline V CDR1 and CDR2: MNHEY, SMNVEV (reference sequence). The CDR3 is made up of 12 amino acids. V lost 3 bases and J lost 4, with 7 bases in between. DNA of the CDR3: TGTGCCAGCAGTTTTCTGGGTTACGAGCAGTACTTC. This translates into CASSFLGYEQYF.

This chain joins TRBV7-9 and TRBJ2-7; 8 bases agree with TRBD1. CDR3 length: 18 residues. Trimming at V came to 6 bases and at J to 3 bases, leaving 19 bases not matched to a gene. Germline V CDR1 and CDR2: SEHNR, FQNEAQ (reference sequence). CDR3 nucleotide sequence: TGTGCCAGCAGACCTCTAGATTTGGGCCTCGGGACAGGCTACGAGCAGTACTTC. Protein sequence: CASRPLDLGLGTGYEQYF.

The chain employs TRBV14 and TRBJ1-3; D unresolved. Germline lookup yields CDR1 SGHDN and CDR2 FVKESK. The CDR3 loop spans 14 amino acids. V shed 4 bases and J shed 3 bases, with 10 bases lying between them. CDR3 residues: CASSPQVDGNTIYF. Here the CDR3 DNA reads TGTGCCAGCAGCCCTCAGGTTGATGGAAACACCATATATTTT. Based on the CDR3 plus reference TRBV14 and TRBJ1-3, the full variable domain is EAGVTQFPSHSVIEKGQTVTLRCDPISGHDNLYWYRRVMGKEIKFLLHFVKESKQDESGMPNNRFLAERTGGTYSTLKVQPAELEDSGVYFCASSPQVDGNTIYFGEGSWLTVV.

This chain connects TRBV4-2 to TRBJ2-3; 12 nucleotides agree with TRBD2. The CDR3 has 16 residues. Trimming cost V 1 base and J 1 base; bases outside gene matches: 0. CDR1 is LGHNA and CDR2 is YNFKEQ in the germline V gene. Written as DNA, the CDR3 is TGTGCCAGCAGCCAAGGACTAGCGGGGGGCACAGATACGCAGTATTTT. It specifies CASSQGLAGGTDTQYF.

The V call is TRBV10-3, the J call TRBJ2-1; D uncertain. Germline V gene sequence: CDR1 ENHRY, CDR2 SYGVKD. The V and J ends lost 2 bases and 10 bases respectively, with 9 bases between them. There are 12 residues in the CDR3. The CDR3 sequence: CAISEGADEQFF. CDR3 nucleotides: TGTGCCATCAGTGAGGGAGCTGACGAGCAGTTCTTC.

V and J are TRBV5-1 and TRBJ2-1, with D perhaps being TRBD1 or TRBD2 (6 bases each). There are 12 residues in the CDR3. The ends were cut back, 4 bases at V and 12 bases at J, with 14 bases in the middle. CDR1 and CDR2 from the germline V gene are SGHRS and YFSETQ. CDR3 region: CASSATGAGQFF. The DNA of the CDR3 is TGCGCCAGCAGCGCTACGGGGGCTGGGCAGTTCTTC.

J is TRBJ1-1 and V is TRBV19; D not certain. V lost 3 bases and J 2 bases, leaving 13 bases between the germline ends. Germline values: CDR1 LNHDA, CDR2 SQIVND (reference sequence). This CDR3 spans 15 amino acids. CDR3 loop: CASSIPSGVNTEAFF. The CDR3 DNA sequence: TGTGCCAGTAGTATCCCCAGCGGAGTTAACACTGAAGCTTTCTTT.

The V gene is TRBV5-1, the J gene TRBJ1-1; D remains ambiguous. The CDR3 is 15 residues long. Germline loops: CDR1 SGHRS, CDR2 YFSETQ. The CDR3 loop reads CACAPGYVVNTEAFF. The DNA for the CDR3 is TGCGCGTGCGCCCCCGGATACGTCGTGAACACTGAAGCTTTCTTT.

V usage is TRBV10-2 and J usage is TRBJ1-1, with 7 bases that match TRBD1. Germline CDR1 reads WSHSY; CDR2 reads SAAADI. V dropped 6 bases and J dropped 1; count of bases not matched to a gene: 8. This CDR3 spans 15 amino acids. The CDR3 region is CASRNIGDRNTEAFF. CDR3 DNA sequence: TGCGCCAGCAGAAATATCGGGGACAGGAACACTGAAGCTTTCTTT.

This rearrangement joins TRBV6-5 to TRBJ2-7; possible D gene TRBD2, 6 bases. Germline V CDR1 and CDR2: MNHEY, SVGAGI. Trimming removed 6 bases from V and 2 bases from J, with 17 bases in between. The CDR3 runs to 15 residues. For the CDR3, the DNA is TGTGCCAGCAGGGTGGGGACTCCTGGACCCTACGAGCAGTACTTC. This codes for CASRVGTPGPYEQYF.

V and J are TRBV7-3 and TRBJ2-2; D unresolved. Germline V gives CDR1 SGHTA, CDR2 FQGTGA. This CDR3 contains 14 residues. V lost 0 bases and J lost 2, with 4 bases in between. CDR3 sequence: CASSLTSNTGELFF. In DNA, the CDR3 is TGTGCCAGCAGCTTAACCTCAAACACCGGGGAGCTGTTTTTT. The full variable domain, with the rest looked up from reference TRBV7-3 and TRBJ2-2, is GAGVSQTPSNKVTEKGKYVELRCDPISGHTALYWYRQSLGQGPEFLIYFQGTGAADDSGLPNDRFFAVRPEGSVSTLKIQRTERGDSAVYLCASSLTSNTGELFFGEGSRLTVL.

The chain joins TRBV7-3 to TRBJ1-2; 8 nucleotides line up with TRBD1. Per germline, CDR1 SGHTA and CDR2 FQGTGA. Trimming at V came to 4 bases and at J to 4 bases, leaving 8 bases not matched to a gene. This CDR3 has 15 amino acids. The CDR3, as DNA: TGTGCCAGCAGCTCAGCAGGGGGCGCTGGCTATGGCTACACCTTC. Its translation: CASSSAGGAGYGYTF.

The chain carries TRBV29-1 and TRBJ1-1, with D tentatively TRBD1 (6 bases). Germline lookup yields CDR1 SQVTM and CDR2 ANQGSEA. Trimming took off 5 bases at V and 1 base at J, with 14 bases between the two ends. The CDR3 loop spans 14 amino acids. CDR3 protein: CSVTRTVKNTEAFF. The CDR3 region has the DNA TGCAGCGTTACTAGGACAGTAAAGAACACTGAAGCTTTCTTT.

The V gene is TRBV10-3, the J gene TRBJ2-3, with D possibly called TRBD1 or TRBD2 (7 bases each). V was trimmed by 8 bases and J by 3 bases, leaving 21 bases between them. Per the germline V gene, CDR1 is ENHRY and CDR2 is SYGVKD. This CDR3 comprises 16 residues. The CDR3 sequence is CAIGGRGGGATDTQYF. The CDR3, as DNA: TGTGCCATCGGGGGCAGGGGGGGCGGAGCGACAGATACGCAGTATTTT.

CDR3 protein: CASSYSWDSTYEQYF. As DNA, the CDR3 is TGTGCCAGCAGTTACTCTTGGGACAGCACCTACGAGCAGTACTTC. V and J are TRBV6-5 and TRBJ2-7; TRBD1 agrees at 7 bases. CDR3 length: 15 amino acids. The V gene end was trimmed by 0 bases and the J gene end by 2 bases; junction bases not matched to a gene: 4. Germline CDR1 reads MNHEY; CDR2 reads SVGAGI.

This chain links TRBV25-1 with TRBJ2-7; unclear D gene. The V and J ends lost 3 bases and 5 bases respectively, with 5 bases between them. The CDR3 spans 11 residues. Germline V gives CDR1 MGHDK, CDR2 SYGVNS. CDR3: CASSDSNEQYF. The CDR3 bases are TGTGCCAGCAGTGACTCGAACGAGCAGTACTTC.

This clone has just one count. The junction differs from germline at one of its ends, possibly a read error. The gene calls are TRBV18 and TRBJ2-7; TRBD1 aligns across 9 bases. This CDR3 region has 15 residues. CDR1 KGHSH and CDR2 LQKENI come from the germline V gene. The CDR3 DNA sequence: TGTGCCAGCTCGACTAGAGGGACAGGGTCCTCCGAGCAGTACTTC. Translation gives CASSTRGTGSSEQYF.

The chain joins TRBV6-1 to TRBJ2-7; D is unresolved. CDR3 length: 14 amino acids. The V end was cut by 2 bases, the J end by 3 bases, with 11 bases between. The germline V gene encodes CDR1 MNHNS and CDR2 SASEGT. The CDR3 loop is CASSELGINYEQYF. In DNA form, the CDR3 reads TGTGCCAGCAGTGAACTTGGTATTAACTACGAGCAGTACTTC.

The rearrangement uses TRBV14 and TRBJ2-5; D possibly uses TRBD1 or TRBD2 (6 bases each). From germline, CDR1 is SGHDN and CDR2 FVKESK. The CDR3 has 16 residues. V was trimmed by 4 bases and J by 4 bases, leaving 19 bases between them. In DNA form, the CDR3 reads TGTGCCAGCAGCCGCTTTGAGGGGGGCCAGGGAGAGACCCAGTACTTC. Residues: CASSRFEGGQGETQYF.

The rearrangement links TRBV12-3 or TRBV12-4 to TRBJ1-2; D is unclear. CDR3 size: 11 residues. The V end was cut by 6 bases, the J end by 5 bases, with 7 bases between. The CDR3 DNA sequence: TGTGCCAGCAGACACCAATATGGCTACACCTTC. Amino acids: CASRHQYGYTF.